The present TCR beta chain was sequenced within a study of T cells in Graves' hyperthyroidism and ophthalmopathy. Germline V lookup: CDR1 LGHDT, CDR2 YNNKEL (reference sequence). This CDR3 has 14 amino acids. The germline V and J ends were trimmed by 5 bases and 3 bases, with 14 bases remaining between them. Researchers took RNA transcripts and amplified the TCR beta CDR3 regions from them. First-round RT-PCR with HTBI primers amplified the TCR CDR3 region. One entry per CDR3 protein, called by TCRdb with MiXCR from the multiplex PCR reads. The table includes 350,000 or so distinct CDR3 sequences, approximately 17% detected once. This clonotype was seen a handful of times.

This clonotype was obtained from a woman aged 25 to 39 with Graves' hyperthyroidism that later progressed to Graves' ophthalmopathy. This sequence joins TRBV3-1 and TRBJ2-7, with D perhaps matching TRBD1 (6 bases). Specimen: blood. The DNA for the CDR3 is TGTGCCAGCAGCATTAGGGACACGGTCTACGAGCAGTACTTC. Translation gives CASSIRDTVYEQYF.